The entry that follows covers one T cell receptor (beta chain) sequence. The antigen is undetermined. TCRdb called the reads again in MiXCR, with one record for every CDR3 protein. This sample has fewer than 850,000 distinct CDR3 sequences, with around 29% found just once. This CDR3 has 16 residues. Germline lookup yields CDR1 SGHTA and CDR2 FQGTGA. The trim removed 1 base at V and 5 bases at J, leaving 6 bases unmatched. This record belongs to a study of T cell repertoires in cytomegalovirus infection. The sequenced sample was cultured CD8+ T cells from PBMCs, obtained from culture after CMV antigen stimulation. The V gene is TRBV7-3, the J gene TRBJ2-2; 8 bases line up with TRBD1. The source of this sequence is a human donor in good health (CMV status not recorded). Some clones in this sample may be carry-over from other donors' samples. This CDR3 is CASSLIPGQGTGELFF. The DNA of the CDR3 is TGTGCCAGCAGCTTAATCCCCGGACAGGGAACCGGGGAGCTGTTTTTT.